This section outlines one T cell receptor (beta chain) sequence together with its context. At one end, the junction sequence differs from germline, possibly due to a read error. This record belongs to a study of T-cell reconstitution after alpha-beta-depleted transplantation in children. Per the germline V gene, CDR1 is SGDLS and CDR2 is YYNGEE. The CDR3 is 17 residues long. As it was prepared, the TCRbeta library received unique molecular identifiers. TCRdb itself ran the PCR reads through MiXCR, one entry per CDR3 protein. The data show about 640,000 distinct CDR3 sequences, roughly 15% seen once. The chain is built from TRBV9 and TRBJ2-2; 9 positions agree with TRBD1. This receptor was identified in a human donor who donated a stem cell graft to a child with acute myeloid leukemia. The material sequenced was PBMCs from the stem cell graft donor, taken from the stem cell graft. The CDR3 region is CASSPYLGQGNIGELFF. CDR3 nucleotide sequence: TGTGCCAGCAGCCCTTATTTGGGACAGGGTAACATCGGGGAGCTGTTTTTT.